Below, 21 T cell receptor beta chains from the same sample are listed, as sequenced in a study of vaccination effects on CD4 cells after COVID-19. Antigen-specific CD4+ T cells were expanded with viral peptide pools in the ViraFEST assay before sequencing. At the end of 9 to 11 days of culture, CD4+ T cells were isolated. Sequencing was performed with immunoSEQ multiplex PCR; in TCRdb, only in-frame clones are kept and a portion is missing. The table shows over 55,000 clones, with more than 80% occurring only once. These receptors' targets are unknown. The material was CD4+ T cells from PBMCs cultured with HCoV-229E spike peptides, obtained before COVID-19 vaccination. The receptor source for this set is a human donor who received a COVID-19 vaccine.

This chain joins TRBV9 and TRBJ2-6; D perhaps matches TRBD2 (6 bases). From germline, CDR1 is SGDLS and CDR2 YYNGEE. This CDR3 has 17 amino acids. V was trimmed by 4 bases and J by 3 bases, leaving 17 bases between them. The CDR3 DNA reads TGTGCCAGCAGCCCGTTAATCGGGGGTAATGGGGCCAACGTCCTGACTTTC. This encodes CASSPLIGGNGANVLTF.

The V and J genes are TRBV18 and TRBJ2-1, with D unclear. The germline V gene has CDR1 KGHSH and CDR2 LQKENI. The CDR3 totals 14 residues. With 5 bases removed from V and 6 bases from J, the gap between germline ends came to 14 bases. CDR3: CASSSTTGGNEQFF. For the CDR3, the DNA is TGTGCCAGCTCATCGACGACGGGCGGCAATGAGCAGTTCTTC. The whole variable domain, remainder taken from reference TRBV18 and TRBJ2-1, is NAGVMQNPRHLVRRRGQEARLRCSPMKGHSHVYWYRQLPEEGLKFMVYLQKENIIDESGMPKERFSAEFPKEGPSILRIQQVVRGDSAAYFCASSSTTGGNEQFFGPGTRLTVL.

CDR3 sequence: CASSSDPASSTDTQYF. The CDR3 DNA reads TGTGCCAGCAGCTCGGACCCAGCATCTAGCACAGATACGCAGTATTTT. The chain couples TRBV7-2 to TRBJ2-3; no clear D gene. V was shortened by 4 bases and J by 0 bases, with 14 bases between the two germline ends. The V gene's germline CDR1 is SGHTA and CDR2 FQGNSA. The CDR3 totals 16 residues.

The genes are TRBV28 and TRBJ2-7, with 10 nucleotides matching TRBD1. The CDR3 sequence is 16 residues long. The junction had 14 bases not matched to a gene; V was cut back by 6 bases and J by 6 bases. Germline V CDR1 and CDR2: MDHEN, SYDVKM. In DNA, the CDR3 is TGTGCCAGCAGAACCACCGGGACAGGGGCTTATTCCGAGCAGTACGTC. This sequence encodes CASRTTGTGAYSEQYV.

This clone was seen just once. The chain combines TRBV4-1 with TRBJ2-3; D gene ambiguous. Between the trimmed V and J ends, which lost 1 base and 4 bases, there was a span of 0 bases. The CDR3 has 11 residues. From germline, CDR1 is MGHRA and CDR2 YSYEKL. The CDR3 sequence is CASSQADTQYF. In nucleotides, the CDR3 is TGCGCCAGCAGCCAAGCAGATACGCAGTATTTT.

J is TRBJ2-7 and V is TRBV21-1; TRBD1 is the table's D call and was not checked against the DNA. TRBV21-1 is shown as a pseudogene. This CDR3 region has 14 residues. CDR3 nucleotides: TGTGCCAGCATCTCCGGGACAGGACCCTTCGAGGAGTACGTC. This gives the protein CASISGTGPFEEYV.

V and J are TRBV6-1 and TRBJ2-1; D might be TRBD1 or TRBD2, each matching 7 bases. Germline CDR1 is MNHNS and CDR2 is SASEGT. With 3 bases removed from V and 6 bases from J, the gap between germline ends came to 18 bases. This CDR3 has 16 amino acids. CDR3 in amino acids: CASSEGRGRRSNEQFF. The CDR3 coding sequence is TGTGCCAGCAGTGAGGGGAGGGGGCGAAGGTCCAATGAGCAGTTCTTC.

The chain carries TRBV9 and TRBJ2-2; D remains ambiguous. V was shortened by 0 bases and J by 5 bases, with 14 bases between the two germline ends. The germline gives CDR1 SGDLS, CDR2 YYNGEE. CDR3 length: 16 amino acids. DNA for the CDR3: TGTGCCAGCAGCGTAGGTTTCCGTTTTGAAACCGGGGAGCTGTTTTTT. Encoded protein: CASSVGFRFETGELFF.

This sequence joins TRBV11-1 and TRBJ2-2; 9 nucleotides line up with TRBD1. This CDR3 is 15 amino acids long. Unmatched junction bases numbered 6, after V lost 4 bases and J lost 6 bases. Germline V CDR1 and CDR2: SGHAT, FQDESV (reference sequence). The CDR3 sequence is CASSWDRAFSGELFF. The CDR3 DNA sequence: TGTGCCAGCAGCTGGGACAGGGCCTTCTCCGGGGAGCTGTTTTTT.

The chain carries TRBV30 and TRBJ1-2; no clear D gene. The CDR3 loop spans 15 amino acids. The V end was cut by 5 bases, the J end by 5 bases, with 21 bases between. Germline loops: CDR1 GTSNPN, CDR2 SVGIG (reference sequence). The CDR3, as DNA: TGTGCCTGGGCCCGGACTAGTTCGAGATCATATGGCTACACCTTC. This sequence encodes CAWARTSSRSYGYTF. Based on the CDR3 plus reference TRBV30 and TRBJ1-2, the full variable domain is SQTIHQWPATLVQPVGSPLSLECTVEGTSNPNLYWYRQAAGRGLQLLFYSVGIGQISSEVPQNLSASRPQDRQFILSSKKLLLSDSGFYLCAWARTSSRSYGYTFGSGTRLTVV.

This rearrangement joins TRBV10-3 to TRBJ2-5; possible D gene TRBD2, 5 bases. V lost 3 bases, J lost 5 bases, and 7 bases lay in between. Per germline, CDR1 ENHRY and CDR2 SYGVKD. The CDR3 consists of 12 residues. The CDR3 DNA follows: TGTGCCATCAGTGAACGAGGGGAGACCCAGTACTTC. It is translated as CAISERGETQYF.

This clone was seen once. The chain has TRBV21-1 and TRBJ2-1; the table's D gene call, TRBD1, was not cross checked with the DNA. TRBV21-1 is a pseudogene locus. CDR3 length equals 15 residues. The CDR3 nucleotides read TGTGCCAGCAGCCTCGACAGGGACCGATACAATGAGCAGTTCTTC. Residues: CASSLDRDRYNEQFF.

The chain joins TRBV30 to TRBJ1-2; TRBD1 aligns across 7 bases. V dropped 8 bases and J dropped 2; count of bases not matched to a gene: 11. CDR3 size: 14 residues. Germline lookup yields CDR1 GTSNPN and CDR2 SVGIG (reference sequence). CDR3: CAGDETGTNYGYTF. As DNA, the CDR3 is TGTGCCGGCGATGAGACAGGGACGAACTATGGCTACACCTTC.

This chain uses TRBV5-1 with TRBJ2-4, with D hard to call. The germline CDR1 and CDR2 sequences are SGHRS and YFSETQ. This CDR3 comprises 14 residues. V lost 2 bases, J lost 1 base, and 7 bases lay in between. The CDR3 loop is CASSLVGAKNIQYF. The CDR3 region has the DNA TGCGCCAGCAGCTTAGTCGGTGCCAAAAACATTCAGTACTTC.

This chain joins TRBV7-3 and TRBJ2-1, with TRBD2 identical over 7 bases. This CDR3 has 14 amino acids. Trimming cost V 2 bases and J 10 bases; bases outside gene matches: 8. CDR1 SGHTA and CDR2 FQGTGA come from the germline V gene. This CDR3 is CASSLASASGEQFF. In nucleotides, the CDR3 is TGTGCCAGCAGCTTAGCGTCGGCTAGCGGCGAGCAGTTCTTC.

The chain is built from TRBV5-1 and TRBJ1-6; TRBD1 aligns across 10 bases. The CDR3 length is 16 residues. The V and J ends lost 4 bases and 8 bases, in that order; junction bases with no gene match: 9. Germline-derived CDR1 and CDR2 are SGHRS and YFSETQ. This CDR3 reads CASSPGQGRRDSPLHF. The CDR3 DNA reads TGCGCCAGCAGCCCGGGACAGGGGAGGAGAGATTCACCCCTCCACTTT.

V is TRBV24-1 and J is TRBJ2-2, with D tentatively TRBD1 (7 bases). The CDR3 runs to 16 residues. Looked up from germline, CDR1 is KGHDR and CDR2 is SFDVKD. The V gene lost 4 bases and the J gene lost 5 bases, with 16 bases spanning the gap. The CDR3 sequence is CATSDRLTGRTGELFF. In nucleotides, the CDR3 is TGTGCCACCAGTGACCGTCTGACAGGGAGGACCGGGGAGCTGTTTTTT.

This clone was seen only a few times. V is TRBV30 and J is TRBJ1-2; no definite D call. CDR3 size: 12 residues. Germline V lookup: CDR1 GTSNPN, CDR2 SVGIG (reference sequence). Trimming shortened V by 8 bases and J by 8 bases, and 18 bases separated the two germline ends. CDR3 residues: CARRSQTDGYTF. For the CDR3, the DNA is TGTGCCCGCCGCTCCCAAACCGACGGCTACACCTTC.

This sequence joins TRBV5-1 and TRBJ2-3; 7 nucleotides match TRBD2. The ends lost 4 bases at V and 8 bases at J; junction bases unmatched: 16. CDR3 length: 16 residues. Germline CDR1 and CDR2: SGHRS and YFSETQ. CDR3 region: CASSPGWQGGGGTQYF. The CDR3 nucleotides read TGCGCCAGCAGCCCCGGATGGCAGGGTGGGGGGGGTACGCAGTATTTT.

This clone was picked up a small number of times. V is TRBV2 and J is TRBJ1-2; D is ambiguous. The CDR3 loop spans 13 amino acids. The germline CDR1 and CDR2 sequences are SNHLY and FYNNEI. Trimming removed 7 bases from V and 5 bases from J, with 14 bases in between. The CDR3 sequence: CASTQSRTYGYTF. For the CDR3, the DNA is TGTGCCAGCACCCAATCCAGGACTTATGGCTACACCTTC.

V is TRBV25-1 and J is TRBJ1-1; D might be TRBD1 (6 bases). The germline gives CDR1 MGHDK, CDR2 SYGVNS. This CDR3 region has 14 residues. With 1 base removed from V and 4 bases from J, the gap between germline ends came to 10 bases. CDR3 sequence: CASSELRDTTEAFF. The CDR3 DNA follows: TGTGCCAGCAGTGAATTAAGGGACACCACTGAAGCTTTCTTT.